Shown below are 24 T cell receptor beta chains from a single sample sequenced in a study of blood T cell repertoires in COVID-19. Only in-frame clones appear in the TCRdb table, and some are missing; sequencing was by immunoSEQ multiplex PCR. The sample lists about 200,000 clones, about nine tenths occurring once. Sequencing was performed on peripheral blood. The receptors shown here come from a man aged 50 to 59 with acute or convalescent COVID-19.

This chain links TRBV6-6 with TRBJ1-6; a possible D gene is TRBD1 (6 bases). The CDR3 is 15 residues long. V was clipped by 6 bases and J by 7 bases, with 16 bases between them. The germline CDR1 and CDR2 sequences are MNHNY and SVGAGI (reference sequence). This chain's CDR3 is CASSPVGQGNSPLHF. The CDR3 DNA reads as TGTGCCAGCAGCCCGGTGGGGCAGGGGAATTCACCCCTCCACTTT.

The gene calls are TRBV7-8 and TRBJ1-2; D gene ambiguous. This CDR3 is built from 14 residues. Trimming removed 5 bases at V and 4 bases at J, with 14 bases between. CDR1 and CDR2 (germline): SGHVS, FQNEAQ. The CDR3 is CASSPALGSYGYTF. The CDR3 DNA reads as TGTGCCAGCAGCCCGGCCCTCGGGAGCTATGGCTACACCTTC.

The V gene is TRBV25-1, the J gene TRBJ1-1; 8 bases line up with TRBD1. Germline V CDR1 and CDR2: MGHDK, SYGVNS. V trimming: 7 bases; J trimming: 5 bases; junction bases outside the gene matches: 6. CDR3 length equals 13 residues. CDR3: CASKDRGFTEAFF. DNA of the CDR3: TGTGCCAGCAAAGACAGGGGTTTTACTGAAGCTTTCTTT. The complete variable domain, with remaining parts taken from reference TRBV25-1 and TRBJ1-1, reads EADIYQTPRYLVIGTGKKITLECSQTMGHDKMYWYQQDPGMELHLIHYSYGVNSTEKGDLSSESTVSRIRTEHFPLTLESARPSHTSQYLCASKDRGFTEAFFGQGTRLTVV.

The chain combines TRBV5-1 with TRBJ1-1; D not certain. The V gene's germline CDR1 is SGHRS and CDR2 YFSETQ. The length of the CDR3 is 15 residues. V lost 7 bases and J lost 3, with 19 bases in between. CDR3 loop: CASDRLSLRDTEAFF. In nucleotides, the CDR3 is TGCGCCAGCGATAGGTTGTCCCTGAGGGACACTGAAGCTTTCTTT.

This chain connects TRBV7-8 to TRBJ1-2; TRBD1 aligns across 7 bases. The CDR3 is 14 amino acids. Germline V gives CDR1 SGHVS, CDR2 FQNEAQ. The junction had 7 bases not matched to a gene; V was cut back by 4 bases and J by 5 bases. CDR3 bases: TGTGCCAGCAGCTCACAGGGGCTTGCGTATGGCTACACCTTC. Encoded protein: CASSSQGLAYGYTF. Based on the CDR3 plus reference TRBV7-8 and TRBJ1-2, the full variable domain is GAGVSQSPRYKVAKRGQDVALRCDPISGHVSLFWYQQALGQGPEFLTYFQNEAQLDKSGLPSDRFFAERPEGSVSTLKIQRTQQEDSAVYLCASSSQGLAYGYTFGSGTRLTVV.

This sequence joins TRBV2 and TRBJ1-5; 9 nucleotides match TRBD1. Per the germline V gene, CDR1 is SNHLY and CDR2 is FYNNEI. This CDR3 region has 18 residues. With V trimmed by 4 bases and J by 7 bases, 17 bases remained unmatched. The CDR3 sequence is CASSATGTGTLASQPQHF. CDR3 sequence (DNA): TGTGCCAGCAGTGCCACCGGGACAGGGACCCTGGCTAGCCAGCCCCAGCATTTT.

This chain links TRBV2 with TRBJ2-3; TRBD2 agrees at 12 bases. V shed 0 bases, J shed 5 bases, and the junction held 6 bases outside the gene matches. The CDR3 has 17 residues. Germline loops: CDR1 SNHLY, CDR2 FYNNEI. CDR3 DNA sequence: TGTGCCAGCAGTGAAGCGCTTCTAGCGGGGGGGGTAGATACGCAGTATTTT. Its protein product is CASSEALLAGGVDTQYF.

V is TRBV5-1 and J is TRBJ2-1; TRBD2 aligns across 13 bases. This CDR3 has 16 amino acids. CDR1 is SGHRS, CDR2 YFSETQ, per germline. V dropped 6 bases and J dropped 5; count of bases not matched to a gene: 8. In DNA form, the CDR3 reads TGCGCCAGCACGACCCTCGGACTAGCGGGAGACAATGAGCAGTTCTTC. Translation gives CASTTLGLAGDNEQFF.

In its sample, this clone was seen a few times. The J gene is TRBJ1-2, the V gene TRBV10-3; D uncertain. Trimming left V 0 bases short and J 2 bases short, with 7 bases between. CDR1 and CDR2 (germline): ENHRY, SYGVKD. The CDR3 length is 14 residues. As DNA, the CDR3 is TGTGCCATCAGTGAGTCGGGAGGGAACTATGGCTACACCTTC. Its translation: CAISESGGNYGYTF.

This clone was observed a few times. In DNA form, the CDR3 reads TGTGCCAGCAGCCCCTGGGAGGCATTTGATGAGCAGTTCTTC. Protein sequence: CASSPWEAFDEQFF. This rearrangement joins TRBV11-3 to TRBJ2-1, with TRBD2 as a possible D gene (6 bases). Trimming stripped 5 bases from V and 8 bases from J, with 16 bases between. Germline CDR1 is SGHNT and CDR2 is YENEEA. The CDR3 length is 14 residues.

The V gene is TRBV6-5, the J gene TRBJ2-1, with TRBD2 matching 8 bases. Germline V CDR1 and CDR2: MNHEY, SVGAGI. The CDR3 extends over 14 amino acids. V was pared by 5 bases and J by 4 bases, with 4 bases of the junction left unmatched. CDR3 sequence: CASSRTGGYNEQFF. The DNA for the CDR3 is TGTGCCAGCAGTAGAACGGGGGGGTACAATGAGCAGTTCTTC.

CDR3 sequence: CASSEPTFNRGANYGYTF. The CDR3 DNA follows: TGTGCCAGCAGTGAACCGACGTTTAACAGGGGAGCTAACTATGGCTACACCTTC. The chain links TRBV2 to TRBJ1-2, with TRBD1 matching 7 bases. The V segment lost 2 bases and the J segment 0 bases; nucleotides outside the gene matches: 12. The CDR3 contains 18 residues. The V gene's germline CDR1 is SNHLY and CDR2 FYNNEI.

The V gene is TRBV12-3 or TRBV12-4, the J gene TRBJ2-7; 8 bases are a match to TRBD2. The trim removed 6 bases at V and 7 bases at J, leaving 8 bases unmatched. The CDR3 contains 13 residues. The CDR3 is CASSRGLAWEQYF. For the CDR3, the DNA is TGTGCCAGCAGCCGCGGACTAGCTTGGGAGCAGTACTTC.

The rearrangement uses TRBV5-5 and TRBJ1-5; a possible D gene is TRBD1 (6 bases). Deletions cut 5 bases from V and 6 bases from J, with 15 bases between. The CDR3 runs 14 residues. CDR1 is SGHKS and CDR2 is YYEKEE in the germline V gene (reference sequence). CDR3 in amino acids: CASRPGTSIQPQHF. Here the CDR3 DNA reads TGTGCCAGCAGGCCCGGGACAAGTATTCAGCCCCAGCATTTT.

The chain combines TRBV19 with TRBJ2-2, with D possibly matching TRBD1 (6 bases). Trimming pared 10 bases from V and 5 bases from J, leaving 23 bases between. The germline V gene has CDR1 LNHDA and CDR2 SQIVND (reference sequence). This CDR3 comprises 16 residues. The CDR3 region is CATTPPWTASTGELFF. Written as DNA, the CDR3 is TGTGCCACTACCCCCCCTTGGACAGCAAGTACCGGGGAGCTGTTTTTT.

This chain connects TRBV5-1 to TRBJ1-2, with TRBD1 matching over 8 bases. The CDR3 spans 13 residues. From germline, CDR1 is SGHRS and CDR2 YFSETQ. The junction had 7 bases not matched to a gene; V was cut back by 4 bases and J by 8 bases. The CDR3 loop is CASSTDRAGGYTF. The CDR3 coding sequence is TGCGCCAGCAGCACGGACAGGGCGGGAGGCTACACCTTC. Together with reference TRBV5-1 and TRBJ1-2, the CDR3 gives the full variable domain: KAGVTQTPRYLIKTRGQQVTLSCSPISGHRSVSWYQQTPGQGLQFLFEYFSETQRNKGNFPGRFSGRQFSNSRSEMNVSTLELGDSALYLCASSTDRAGGYTFGSGTRLTVV.

This clone has only one observation. The CDR3 DNA follows: TGTGCCAGCAGCTGGGCTAGCTATGAGCAGTTCTTC. Its protein product is CASSWASYEQFF. This rearrangement joins TRBV5-6 to TRBJ2-1; the D gene is possibly TRBD2 (5 bases). Germline CDR1 is SGHDT and CDR2 is YYEEEE. V shed 3 bases and J shed 8 bases, with 9 bases lying between them. The CDR3 length is 12 residues.

The chain has TRBV9 and TRBJ2-2; TRBD1 might be the D (6 bases). Germline CDR1 and CDR2: SGDLS and YYNGEE. The CDR3 runs 17 residues. V was pared by 1 base and J by 4 bases, with 17 bases between. The CDR3 reads CASSVRANTGFTGELFF. The CDR3 bases are TGTGCCAGCAGCGTAAGGGCCAATACAGGGTTCACCGGGGAGCTGTTTTTT.

The chain has TRBV28 and TRBJ2-4, with D possibly matching TRBD1 (6 bases). V lost 6 bases, J lost 3 bases, and 9 bases lay in between. This CDR3 spans 13 amino acids. Germline values: CDR1 MDHEN, CDR2 SYDVKM. As DNA, the CDR3 is TGTGCCAGCAGCGAGGGGGTCAAAAACATTCAGTACTTC. This translates into CASSEGVKNIQYF.

The chain recombines TRBV15 with TRBJ2-1; 8 bases fit TRBD2. This CDR3 is 16 amino acids long. V trimming: 0 bases; J trimming: 5 bases; junction bases outside the gene matches: 6. CDR1 is LNHNV, CDR2 YYDKDF, per germline (reference sequence). CDR3 nucleotides: TGTGCCACCAGCAGAGATCGGACTAGCCGGCACAATGAGCAGTTCTTC. It yields the protein CATSRDRTSRHNEQFF.

This sequence joins TRBV5-6 and TRBJ1-6; 9 bases are shared with TRBD1. V shed 0 bases and J 9 bases; nucleotides not matched to a gene: 7. This CDR3 has 16 residues. Looked up from germline, CDR1 is SGHDT and CDR2 is YYEEEE. The chain's CDR3 is CASSLGGGQGGSPLHF. CDR3 coding DNA: TGTGCCAGCAGCTTGGGTGGGGGACAGGGCGGTTCACCCCTCCACTTT.

This rearrangement joins TRBV7-9 to TRBJ2-3; TRBD1 aligns across 9 bases. There are 16 residues in the CDR3. The ends lost 6 bases at V and 3 bases at J; junction bases unmatched: 10. CDR1 and CDR2 from the germline V gene are SEHNR and FQNEAQ (reference sequence). The DNA of the CDR3 is TGTGCCAGCAGTCCTCCGCTGACAGGGGGGACAGATACGCAGTATTTT. Protein product: CASSPPLTGGTDTQYF. The full variable domain, completed using reference TRBV7-9 and TRBJ2-3, is DTGVSQNPRHKITKRGQNVTFRCDPISEHNRLYWYRQTLGQGPEFLTYFQNEAQLEKSRLLSDRFSAERPKGSFSTLEIQRTEQGDSAMYLCASSPPLTGGTDTQYFGPGTRLTVL.

The chain is built from TRBV2 and TRBJ1-5; 10 nucleotides line up with TRBD1. The CDR3 runs 13 residues. Looked up from germline, CDR1 is SNHLY and CDR2 is FYNNEI. Germline trimming cut 10 bases from V and 6 bases from J; bases unmatched to any gene: 6. The CDR3 DNA is TGTGCCACCTCTGGGACAGGGGTTCAGCCCCAGCATTTT. This encodes CATSGTGVQPQHF. Using reference TRBV2 and TRBJ1-5 for the parts outside the CDR3, the full variable domain is EPEVTQTPSHQVTQMGQEVILRCVPISNHLYFYWYRQILGQKVEFLVSFYNNEISEKSEIFDDQFSVERPDGSNFTLKIRSTKLEDSAMYFCATSGTGVQPQHFGDGTRLSIL.

The rearrangement uses TRBV27 and TRBJ2-7; D is unclear. Germline values: CDR1 MNHEY, CDR2 SMNVEV (reference sequence). The V gene lost 6 bases and the J gene lost 3 bases, with 6 bases spanning the gap. The CDR3 runs to 11 residues. The CDR3 DNA follows: TGTGCCAGCAGCCCTAACTACGAGCAGTACTTC. Its protein is CASSPNYEQYF.